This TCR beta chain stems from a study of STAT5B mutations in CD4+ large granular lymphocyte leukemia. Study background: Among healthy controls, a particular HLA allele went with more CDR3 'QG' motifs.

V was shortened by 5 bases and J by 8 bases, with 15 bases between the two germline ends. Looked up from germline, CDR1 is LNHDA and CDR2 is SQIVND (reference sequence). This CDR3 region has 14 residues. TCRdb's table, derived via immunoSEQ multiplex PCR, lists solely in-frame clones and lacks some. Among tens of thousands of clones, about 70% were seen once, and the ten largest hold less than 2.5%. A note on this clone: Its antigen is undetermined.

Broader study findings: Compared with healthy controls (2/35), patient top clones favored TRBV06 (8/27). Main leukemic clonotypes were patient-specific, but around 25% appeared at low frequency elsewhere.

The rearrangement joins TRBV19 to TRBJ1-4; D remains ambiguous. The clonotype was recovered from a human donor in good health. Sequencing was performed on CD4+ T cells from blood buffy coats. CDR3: CASSPMGQGEKLFF. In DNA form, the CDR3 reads TGTGCCAGTAGTCCGATGGGCCAAGGAGAAAAACTGTTTTTT.